The clone carrying this T cell receptor beta chain appeared a single time. These data belong to a study of blood T cell repertoires in COVID-19. Libraries were prepared by immunoSEQ multiplex PCR; TCRdb keeps only in-frame clonotypes and omits some of them. Altogether roughly 330,000 clones are present, around 87% being singletons, with the ten largest covering roughly 4%. The germline V gene has CDR1 SGHTA and CDR2 FQGNSA. Trimming at V came to 4 bases and at J to 4 bases, leaving 7 bases not matched to a gene. The CDR3 covers 15 residues. What was sequenced was peripheral blood. The sequence came from a woman in her 50s with active or convalescent COVID-19. The chain couples TRBV7-2 to TRBJ2-5; the match to TRBD2 covers 9 bases. In DNA form, the CDR3 reads TGTGCCAGCAGCTGGAACCTAGCGGGACCAGAGACCCAGTACTTC. Protein: CASSWNLAGPETQYF. Using reference TRBV7-2 and TRBJ2-5 for the parts outside the CDR3, the full variable domain is GAGVSQSPSNKVTEKGKDVELRCDPISGHTALYWYRQSLGQGLEFLIYFQGNSAPDKSGLPSDRFSAERTGGSVSTLTIQRTQQEDSAVYLCASSWNLAGPETQYFGPGTRLLVL.